This T cell receptor (beta chain) emerged from a study of control samples from healthy donors and cancer patients (dated by TCRdb to between 2020 and 2021). This clone is a singleton in its sample. Its antigen remains undetermined. Base qualities are not provided; no much larger clone lies one nucleotide away. The library was built by means of the immunoSEQ multiplex PCR assay. This is the immuneACCESS table as TCRdb keeps it, with only in-frame sequences that have V and J called. A part of the clones is gone; compared with another copy, unresolved V genes explain less than half, and the rest is unexplained. Across this sample there are 90,000 or so clones, with 86% seen only once. Together, the top ten hold around 1.3% of the sample. Trimming removed 0 bases from V and 14 bases from J, leaving 14 bases between the germline ends. The germline V gene (reference sequence) specifies MNHEY as CDR1 and SMNVEV as CDR2. The CDR3, from cysteine to phenylalanine, totals 14 residues. Left in the record is the CDR3 DNA by itself, 42 bases read in frame from the first base.

The sample comprised blood. The sequence came from a woman between 45 and 60 years old in good health. The rearranged segments are TRBV27 and TRBJ1-6; no confident D gene assignment can be made. The CDR3 region: CASSLSRAEHTLHF. DNA sequence: TGTGCCAGCAGTTTATCCCGGGCCGAACACACCCTCCACTTT.